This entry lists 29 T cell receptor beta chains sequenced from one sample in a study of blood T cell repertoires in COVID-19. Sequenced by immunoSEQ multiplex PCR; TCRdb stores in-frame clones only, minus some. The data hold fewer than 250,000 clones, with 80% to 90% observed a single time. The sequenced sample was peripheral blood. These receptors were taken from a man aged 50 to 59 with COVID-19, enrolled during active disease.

The CDR3 loop reads CASSRQGAGYEQYF. CDR3 DNA: TGTGCCAGCAGTCGACAGGGGGCAGGCTACGAGCAGTACTTC. The J gene is TRBJ2-7, the V gene TRBV5-4, with 10 nucleotides matching TRBD1. From germline, CDR1 is SGHNT and CDR2 YYREEE (reference sequence). This CDR3 is 14 amino acids long. V was pared by 5 bases and J by 3 bases, with 5 bases of the junction left unmatched.

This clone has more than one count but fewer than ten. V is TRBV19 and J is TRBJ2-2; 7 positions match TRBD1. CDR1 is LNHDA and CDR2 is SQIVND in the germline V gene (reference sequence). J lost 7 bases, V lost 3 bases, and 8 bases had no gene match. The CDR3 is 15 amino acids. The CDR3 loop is CASSISRGQGGELFF. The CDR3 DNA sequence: TGTGCCAGTAGTATCTCGAGGGGGCAGGGCGGGGAGCTGTTTTTT.

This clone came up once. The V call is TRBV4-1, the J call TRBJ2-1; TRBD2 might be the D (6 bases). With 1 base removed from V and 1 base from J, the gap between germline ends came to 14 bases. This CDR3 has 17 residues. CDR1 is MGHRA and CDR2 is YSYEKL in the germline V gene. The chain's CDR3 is CASSQAPPGSSYNEQFF. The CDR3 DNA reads TGCGCCAGCAGCCAAGCTCCCCCCGGGAGTTCCTACAATGAGCAGTTCTTC.

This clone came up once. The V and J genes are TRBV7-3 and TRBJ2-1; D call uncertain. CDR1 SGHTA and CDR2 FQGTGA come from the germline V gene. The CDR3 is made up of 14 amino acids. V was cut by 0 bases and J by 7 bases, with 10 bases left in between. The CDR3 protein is CASSLTGLENEQFF. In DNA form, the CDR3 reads TGTGCCAGCAGCTTAACGGGTCTAGAGAATGAGCAGTTCTTC.

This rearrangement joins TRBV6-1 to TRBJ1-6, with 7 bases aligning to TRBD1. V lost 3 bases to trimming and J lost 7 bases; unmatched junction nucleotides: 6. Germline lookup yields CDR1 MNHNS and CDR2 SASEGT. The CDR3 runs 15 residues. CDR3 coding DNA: TGTGCCAGCAGTGAGAGGACAGGTTGGAATTCACCCCTCCACTTT. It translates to CASSERTGWNSPLHF.

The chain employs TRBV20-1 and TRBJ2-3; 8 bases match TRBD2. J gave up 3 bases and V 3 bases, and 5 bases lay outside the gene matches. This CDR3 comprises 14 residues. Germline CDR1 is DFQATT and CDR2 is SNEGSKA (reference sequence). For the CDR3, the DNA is TGCAGTGCTAGTGTGCGGGAGGCGACAGATACGCAGTATTTT. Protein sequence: CSASVREATDTQYF.

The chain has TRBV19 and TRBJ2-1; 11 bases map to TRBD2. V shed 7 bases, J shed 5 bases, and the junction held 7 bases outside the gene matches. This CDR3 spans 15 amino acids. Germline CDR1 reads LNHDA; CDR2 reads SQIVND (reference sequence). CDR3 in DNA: TGTGCCAGTATCCCCGGGACTAGCGGAAACAATGAGCAGTTCTTC. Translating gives CASIPGTSGNNEQFF.

This CDR3 is CASSPHFGEYWSGNTIYF. CDR3 coding DNA: TGCGCCAGCAGCCCTCACTTCGGGGAATACTGGTCTGGAAACACCATATATTTT. The chain combines TRBV4-1 with TRBJ1-3; D remains unclear. Per germline, CDR1 MGHRA and CDR2 YSYEKL. The V gene lost 4 bases and the J gene lost 1 base, with 20 bases spanning the gap. This CDR3 has 18 residues.

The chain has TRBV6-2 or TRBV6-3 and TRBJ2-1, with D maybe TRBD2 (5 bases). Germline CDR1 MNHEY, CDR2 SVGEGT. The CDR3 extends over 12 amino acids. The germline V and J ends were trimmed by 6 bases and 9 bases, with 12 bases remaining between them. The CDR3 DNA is TGTGCCAGCAGCGACCCCCGGGGTGAGCAGTTCTTC. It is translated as CASSDPRGEQFF.

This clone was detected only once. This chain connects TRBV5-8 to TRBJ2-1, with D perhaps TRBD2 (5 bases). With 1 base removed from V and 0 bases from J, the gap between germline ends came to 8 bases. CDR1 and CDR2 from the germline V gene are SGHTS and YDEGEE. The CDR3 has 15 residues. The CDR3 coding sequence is TGTGCCAGCAGCTTGTTGGGGAGCTCCTACAATGAGCAGTTCTTC. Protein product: CASSLLGSSYNEQFF.

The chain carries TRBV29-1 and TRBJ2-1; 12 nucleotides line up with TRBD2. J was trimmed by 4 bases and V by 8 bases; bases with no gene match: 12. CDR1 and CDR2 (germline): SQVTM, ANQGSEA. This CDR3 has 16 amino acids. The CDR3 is CSTRTSGTRLYNEQFF. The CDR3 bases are TGCAGCACCCGGACTAGCGGGACCCGTCTTTACAATGAGCAGTTCTTC.

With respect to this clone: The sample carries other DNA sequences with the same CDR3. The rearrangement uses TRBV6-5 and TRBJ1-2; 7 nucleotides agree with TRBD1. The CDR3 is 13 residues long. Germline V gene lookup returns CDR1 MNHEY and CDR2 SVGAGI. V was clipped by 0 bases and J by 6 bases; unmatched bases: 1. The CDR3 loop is CASSYSTGDGYTF. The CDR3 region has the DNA TGTGCCAGCAGTTACTCAACAGGGGATGGCTACACCTTC.

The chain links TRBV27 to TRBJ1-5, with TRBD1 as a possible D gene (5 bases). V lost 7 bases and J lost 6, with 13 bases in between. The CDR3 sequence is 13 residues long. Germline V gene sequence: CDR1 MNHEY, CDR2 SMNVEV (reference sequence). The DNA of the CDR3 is TGTGCCAGCAACAGCGAAGGGGCTCAGCCCCAGCATTTT. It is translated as CASNSEGAQPQHF.

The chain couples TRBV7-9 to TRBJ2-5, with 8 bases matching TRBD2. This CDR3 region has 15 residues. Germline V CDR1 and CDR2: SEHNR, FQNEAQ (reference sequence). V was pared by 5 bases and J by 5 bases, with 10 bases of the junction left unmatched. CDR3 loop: CASSRDGRASETQYF. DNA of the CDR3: TGTGCCAGCAGCCGCGACGGGAGGGCCTCTGAGACCCAGTACTTC.

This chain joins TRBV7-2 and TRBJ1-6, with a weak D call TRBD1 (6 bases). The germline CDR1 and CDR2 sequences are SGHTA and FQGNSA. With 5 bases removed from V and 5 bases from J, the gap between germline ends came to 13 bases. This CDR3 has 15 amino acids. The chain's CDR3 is CASSVQQGNNSPLHF. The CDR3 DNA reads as TGTGCCAGCAGCGTGCAACAGGGCAATAATTCACCCCTCCACTTT.

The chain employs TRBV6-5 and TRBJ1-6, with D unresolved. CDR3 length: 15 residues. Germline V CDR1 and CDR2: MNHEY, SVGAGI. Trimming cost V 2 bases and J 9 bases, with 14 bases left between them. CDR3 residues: CASSYKEPAGSPLHF. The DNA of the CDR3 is TGTGCCAGCAGTTACAAGGAGCCCGCTGGTTCACCCCTCCACTTT.

The CDR3 coding sequence is TGTGCCAGCTCGGGACAGATGAACTATGGCTACACCTTC. Translating gives CASSGQMNYGYTF. V is TRBV6-5 and J is TRBJ1-2, with 7 bases fitting TRBD1. With 8 bases clipped from V and 2 bases from J, the junction kept 5 bases outside the gene matches. The CDR3 consists of 13 residues. Germline V gene lookup returns CDR1 MNHEY and CDR2 SVGAGI.

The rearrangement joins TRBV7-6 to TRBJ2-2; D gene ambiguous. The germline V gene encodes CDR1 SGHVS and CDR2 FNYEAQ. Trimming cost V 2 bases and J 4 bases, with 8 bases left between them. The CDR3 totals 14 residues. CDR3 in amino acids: CASSLNLPTGELFF. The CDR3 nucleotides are TGTGCCAGCAGCTTAAACTTGCCCACCGGGGAGCTGTTTTTT.

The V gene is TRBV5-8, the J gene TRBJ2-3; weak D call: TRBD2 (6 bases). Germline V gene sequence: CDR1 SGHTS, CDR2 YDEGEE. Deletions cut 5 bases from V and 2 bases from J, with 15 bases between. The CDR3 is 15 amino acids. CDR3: CASSLAESFTDTQYF. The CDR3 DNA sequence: TGTGCCAGCAGTTTAGCGGAGAGCTTCACAGATACGCAGTATTTT.

The CDR3, as DNA: TGTGCCAGCATTGGGACCGGGACAGGCTATGGCTACACCTTC. This gives the protein CASIGTGTGYGYTF. This rearrangement joins TRBV6-5 to TRBJ1-2, with TRBD1 matching over 8 bases. The germline gives CDR1 MNHEY, CDR2 SVGAGI. The CDR3 is made up of 14 amino acids. The junction had 8 bases not matched to a gene; V was cut back by 7 bases and J by 4 bases.

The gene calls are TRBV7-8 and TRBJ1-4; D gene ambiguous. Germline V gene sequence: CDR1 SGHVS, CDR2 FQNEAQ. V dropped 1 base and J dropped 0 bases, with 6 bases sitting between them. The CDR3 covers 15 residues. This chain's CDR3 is CASSLVRATNEKLFF. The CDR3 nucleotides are TGTGCCAGCAGCTTAGTCCGTGCAACTAATGAAAAACTGTTTTTT.

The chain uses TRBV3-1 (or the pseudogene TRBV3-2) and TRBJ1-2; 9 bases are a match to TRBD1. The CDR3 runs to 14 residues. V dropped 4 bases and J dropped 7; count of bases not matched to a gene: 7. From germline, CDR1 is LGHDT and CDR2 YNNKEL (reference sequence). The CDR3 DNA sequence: TGTGCCAGCAGCCGGGACAGGGCTTCGGGTGGCTACACCTTC. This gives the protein CASSRDRASGGYTF.

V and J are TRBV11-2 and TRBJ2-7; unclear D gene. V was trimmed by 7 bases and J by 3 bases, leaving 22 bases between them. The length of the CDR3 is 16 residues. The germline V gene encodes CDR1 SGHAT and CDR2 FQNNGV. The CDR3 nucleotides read TGTGCCAGCACCCCTAGAGGCAATCGCATGGACTACGAGCAGTACTTC. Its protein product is CASTPRGNRMDYEQYF.

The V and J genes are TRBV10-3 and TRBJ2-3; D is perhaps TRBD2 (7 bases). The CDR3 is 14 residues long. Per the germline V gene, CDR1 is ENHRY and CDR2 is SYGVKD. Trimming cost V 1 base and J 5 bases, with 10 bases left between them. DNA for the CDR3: TGTGCCATCAGTGAGTTAGGGGGGGGAGATACGCAGTATTTT. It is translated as CAISELGGGDTQYF.

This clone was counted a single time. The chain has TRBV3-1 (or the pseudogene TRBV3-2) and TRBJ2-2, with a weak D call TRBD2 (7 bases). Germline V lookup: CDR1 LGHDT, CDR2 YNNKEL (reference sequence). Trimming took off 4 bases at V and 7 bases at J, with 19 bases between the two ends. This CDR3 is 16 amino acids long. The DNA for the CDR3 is TGTGCCAGCAGCCTGTCATCGGGGGGCGGGAGCGGGGAGCTGTTTTTT. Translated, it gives CASSLSSGGGSGELFF.

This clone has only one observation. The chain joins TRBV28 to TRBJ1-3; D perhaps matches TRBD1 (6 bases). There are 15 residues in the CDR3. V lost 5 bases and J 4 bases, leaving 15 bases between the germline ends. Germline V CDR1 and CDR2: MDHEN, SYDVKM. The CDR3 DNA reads TGTGCCAGCAGTGGAATACAGGGTGCCGGAAACACCATATATTTT. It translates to CASSGIQGAGNTIYF.

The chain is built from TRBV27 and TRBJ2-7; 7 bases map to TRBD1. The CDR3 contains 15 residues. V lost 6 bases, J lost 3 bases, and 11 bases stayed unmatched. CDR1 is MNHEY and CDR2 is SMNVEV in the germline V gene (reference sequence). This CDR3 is CASSPLGTANYEQYF. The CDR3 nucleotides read TGTGCCAGCAGCCCCTTGGGGACAGCCAACTACGAGCAGTACTTC.

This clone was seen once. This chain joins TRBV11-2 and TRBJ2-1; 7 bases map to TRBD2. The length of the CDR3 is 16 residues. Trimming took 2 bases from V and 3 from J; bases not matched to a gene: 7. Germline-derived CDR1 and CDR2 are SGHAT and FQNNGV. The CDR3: CASSLRAGNNYNEQFF. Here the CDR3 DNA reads TGTGCCAGCAGCTTAAGAGCGGGGAATAACTACAATGAGCAGTTCTTC. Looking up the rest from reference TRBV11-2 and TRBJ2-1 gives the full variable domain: EAGVAQSPRYKIIEKRQSVAFWCNPISGHATLYWYQQILGQGPKLLIQFQNNGVVDDSQLPKDRFSAERLKGVDSTLKIQPAKLEDSAVYLCASSLRAGNNYNEQFFGPGTRLTVL.

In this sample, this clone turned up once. The CDR3 sequence: CSASTLDTQYF. The CDR3 nucleotides read TGCAGTGCTAGCACATTAGATACGCAGTATTTT. This chain uses TRBV20-1 with TRBJ2-3; D is unresolved. Germline V gene sequence: CDR1 DFQATT, CDR2 SNEGSKA (reference sequence). The V gene lost 3 bases and the J gene lost 5 bases, with 6 bases spanning the gap. This CDR3 has 11 residues.